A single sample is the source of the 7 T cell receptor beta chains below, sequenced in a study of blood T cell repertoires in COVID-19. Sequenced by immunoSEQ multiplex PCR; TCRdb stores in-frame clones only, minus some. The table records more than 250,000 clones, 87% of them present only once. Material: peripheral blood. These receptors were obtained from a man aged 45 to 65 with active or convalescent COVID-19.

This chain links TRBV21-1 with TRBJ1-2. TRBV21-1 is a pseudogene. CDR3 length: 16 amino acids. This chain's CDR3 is CASSKPFWRGVYGYTF. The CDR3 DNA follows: TGTGCCAGCAGCAAACCCTTTTGGAGGGGCGTGTATGGCTACACCTTC.

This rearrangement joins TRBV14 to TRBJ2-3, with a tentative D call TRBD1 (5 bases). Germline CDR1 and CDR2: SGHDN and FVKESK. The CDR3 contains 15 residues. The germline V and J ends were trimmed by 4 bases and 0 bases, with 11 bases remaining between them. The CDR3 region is CASSPYRTSTDTQYF. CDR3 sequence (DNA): TGTGCCAGCAGCCCTTACAGGACCAGCACAGATACGCAGTATTTT.

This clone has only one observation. CDR3 sequence: CASSGGYGNTIYF. Here the CDR3 DNA reads TGTGCCAGCAGCGGAGGGTATGGAAACACCATATATTTT. The chain links TRBV25-1 to TRBJ1-3; D unclear. Germline V lookup: CDR1 MGHDK, CDR2 SYGVNS. V lost 6 bases and J lost 3, with 9 bases in between. This CDR3 comprises 13 residues.

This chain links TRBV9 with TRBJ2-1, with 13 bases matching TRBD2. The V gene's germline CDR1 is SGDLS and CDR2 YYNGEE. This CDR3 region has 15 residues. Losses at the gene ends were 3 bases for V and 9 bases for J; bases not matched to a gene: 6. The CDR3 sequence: CASSATSGRASEQFF. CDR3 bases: TGTGCCAGCAGCGCCACTAGCGGGAGGGCAAGTGAGCAGTTCTTC.

CDR3 sequence reads: CASSSGAENEKLFF. The CDR3 bases are TGTGCCAGCAGCTCAGGGGCAGAGAATGAAAAACTGTTTTTT. V is TRBV27 and J is TRBJ1-4; D is perhaps TRBD1 (6 bases). The CDR3 loop spans 14 amino acids. The germline CDR1 and CDR2 sequences are MNHEY and SMNVEV (reference sequence). Trimming removed 6 bases at V and 5 bases at J, with 13 bases between.

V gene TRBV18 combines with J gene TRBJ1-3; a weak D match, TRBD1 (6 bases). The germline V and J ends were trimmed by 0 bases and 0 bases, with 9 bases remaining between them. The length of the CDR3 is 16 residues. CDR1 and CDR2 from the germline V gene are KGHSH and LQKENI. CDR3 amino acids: CASSPPGRGSGNTIYF. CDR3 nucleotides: TGTGCCAGCTCACCACCTGGCAGGGGCTCTGGAAACACCATATATTTT.

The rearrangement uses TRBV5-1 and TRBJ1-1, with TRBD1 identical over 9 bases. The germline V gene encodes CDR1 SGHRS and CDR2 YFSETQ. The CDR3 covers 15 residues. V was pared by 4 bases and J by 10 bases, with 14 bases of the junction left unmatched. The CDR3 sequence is CASSPAPGQGIRAFF. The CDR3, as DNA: TGCGCCAGCAGCCCCGCCCCGGGACAGGGAATTAGAGCTTTCTTT.